This record looks at one T cell receptor beta chain sequence and its context. Its target is unknown. CDR1 and CDR2 from the germline V gene are SEHNR and FQNEAQ (reference sequence). CDR3 length: 12 amino acids. V was cut by 5 bases and J by 6 bases, with 10 bases left in between. This entry belongs to a study of blood T cells in healthy people across ages. Points from the study as a whole: The diversity estimates, figures obtained from one million T cells, were considered underestimates. A roughly linear fall in TCR beta diversity per million T cells was seen with increasing age.

For every donor, a draw yielded about 9.7 milliliters of peripheral blood. Primers used in a second PCR of roughly 6 to 11 cycles were a sample-barcoded 5' primer and a J-beta primer mix. TCRdb re-derived calls from the 5' RACE reads in MiXCR, one entry per CDR3 protein. The sample has over 1,500,000 distinct CDR3 sequences; about 50% are singletons. The sample comprised blood. This TCR was sampled from a woman aged 40 to 50 in good health. The chain is built from TRBV7-9 and TRBJ1-2; perhaps TRBD1 as D (6 bases). CDR3 loop: CASSGNRDGYTF. Here the CDR3 DNA reads TGTGCCAGCAGCGGTAACAGGGATGGCTACACCTTC.